A single sample is the source of the 2 T cell receptor beta chains below, sequenced in a study of glioma-infiltrating T cells. TCR alpha and beta CDR3 regions were amplified from RNA using iRepertoire nested multiplex PCR. A single record per CDR3 protein comes from TCRdb applying MiXCR to the multiplex PCR reads. Here the sample spans around 150,000 distinct CDR3 sequences, around 42% being singletons. Material for sequencing was glioma tissue, nonneoplastic brain tissue, or PBMCs (not recorded which). The receptors derive from a human donor with low-grade glioma or glioblastoma, undergoing nonglioma brain surgery, or in good health (not recorded which).

This chain uses TRBV27 with TRBJ2-3, with 7 positions matching TRBD2. The CDR3 consists of 15 residues. Germline CDR1 and CDR2: MNHEY and SMNVEV (reference sequence). V dropped 7 bases and J dropped 3; count of bases not matched to a gene: 10. CDR3 in DNA: TGTGCCAGCACCTTAGAGGCCGGGAGGACAGATACGCAGTATTTT. This encodes CASTLEAGRTDTQYF.

V usage is TRBV28 and J usage is TRBJ2-3; D is perhaps TRBD1 (7 bases). Germline V gene sequence: CDR1 MDHEN, CDR2 SYDVKM. This CDR3 spans 15 amino acids. Deletions cut 6 bases from V and 5 bases from J, with 18 bases between. The CDR3 DNA sequence: TGTGCCAGCAGCCAGGGGGGACCCTCCAAAGATACGCAGTATTTT. The encoded protein is CASSQGGPSKDTQYF.